The sequence of this T cell receptor beta chain was determined in a study of cytomegalovirus exposure and HLA in healthy donors. Overall study: Among around 400 genotyped donors, around 80% fell in the Caucasian-associated ancestry cluster.

Note on this clone: Antigen specificity is unknown.

Study outcomes and limitations: A later analysis linked some 17,000 TCR beta sequences to HLA alleles at 0.05 false discovery rate. Across donors, most TCRs were seen rarely, yet some public ones were widespread.

Researchers ran the PCR with 60 Vbeta and 13 Jbeta primers. The data were produced by immunoSEQ multiplex PCR, yet TCRdb's version contains in-frame clones alone and is incomplete. The table has more than 150,000 clones, more than 75% seen once. Germline values: CDR1 SGDLS, CDR2 YYNGEE. This CDR3 has 18 residues. With V trimmed by 0 bases and J by 6 bases, 10 bases remained unmatched. This rearrangement joins TRBV9 to TRBJ2-2, with 11 bases fitting TRBD2. Sequences were obtained from PBMCs. This TCR derives from a woman aged 25 to 39 in good health and CMV-seropositive. CDR3 residues: CASSVATSGDLRAGELFF. Here the CDR3 DNA reads TGTGCCAGCAGCGTAGCGACTAGCGGGGACCTTAGGGCCGGGGAGCTGTTTTTT.